These 20 T cell receptor beta chains share one sample of origin, sequenced in a study of monozygotic twins with inflammatory bowel disease. TCRdb reprocessed the 5' RACE reads and keeps a single row for each CDR3 protein, giving no DNA. The sample data list some 89,000 distinct CDR3 sequences. Sequenced input: blood. These TCRs come from a human donor with ulcerative colitis or Crohn's disease, or a healthy co-twin of an affected twin (not recorded which).

The chain combines TRBV12-3 or TRBV12-4 with TRBJ2-3. The CDR3 consists of 15 residues. The CDR3 loop reads CASSLAGKFTDTQYF.

The CDR3 loop reads CASSQGLANAYNEQFF. The chain recombines TRBV3-1 with TRBJ2-1; the D call from TCRdb, TRBD2, cannot be confirmed without DNA. The germline gives CDR1 LGHDT, CDR2 YNNKEL (reference sequence). This CDR3 is 16 amino acids long.

The chain has TRBV10-3 and TRBJ1-2. Germline assignment: CDR1 ENHRY and CDR2 SYGVKD. The CDR3 spans 13 residues. The CDR3 spells CAIGVKGNYGYTF.

The rearrangement links TRBV2 to TRBJ1-2. From germline, CDR1 is SNHLY and CDR2 FYNNEI. There are 14 residues in the CDR3. The CDR3 sequence is CASSEGRTRYGYTF.

The chain recombines TRBV12-3 or TRBV12-4 with TRBJ1-1; the TCRdb call, TRBD1, lacks DNA for checking. This CDR3 has 14 residues. The CDR3 region is CASSYAHNLDEAFF.

CDR3: CASSTPGQPTDTQYF. The J gene is TRBJ2-3, the V gene TRBV7-6; TCRdb returns TRBD1, unconfirmable since there is no DNA. The length of the CDR3 is 15 residues. The germline V gene has CDR1 SGHVS and CDR2 FNYEAQ.

The J gene is TRBJ2-5, the V gene TRBV3-1; the TRBD1 assignment by TCRdb is unverifiable without DNA. The germline CDR1 and CDR2 sequences are LGHDT and YNNKEL (reference sequence). The CDR3 contains 15 residues. This CDR3 reads CASSQGATGGETQYF.

This chain connects TRBV5-1 to TRBJ2-1; the D gene TCRdb calls, TRBD2, cannot be checked with no DNA. CDR1 is SGHRS and CDR2 is YFSETQ in the germline V gene. The CDR3 sequence is 15 residues long. CDR3 loop: CASSFVSGGPNEQFF. The variable domain in full, completed from reference TRBV5-1 and TRBJ2-1, reads KAGVTQTPRYLIKTRGQQVTLSCSPISGHRSVSWYQQTPGQGLQFLFEYFSETQRNKGNFPGRFSGRQFSNSRSEMNVSTLELGDSALYLCASSFVSGGPNEQFFGPGTRLTVL.

The chain recombines TRBV4-2 with TRBJ1-2; TCRdb picks TRBD1, but there is no DNA to check that call. This CDR3 spans 15 amino acids. Germline V CDR1 and CDR2: LGHNA, YNFKEQ. The CDR3: CASSPRDSPLGGYTF.

The chain couples TRBV11-2 to TRBJ2-5. The CDR3 has 14 residues. Germline CDR1 SGHAT, CDR2 FQNNGV. This CDR3 reads CASSLAGWQETQYF.

The chain recombines TRBV5-1 with TRBJ1-1; as DNA is missing, the TRBD1 call by TCRdb cannot be tested. This CDR3 has 15 amino acids. Germline lookup yields CDR1 SGHRS and CDR2 YFSETQ. CDR3: CASSLTPDRNTEAFF.

This chain connects TRBV20-1 to TRBJ1-6; TCRdb's D call of TRBD1 is untestable without DNA. CDR1 and CDR2 from the germline V gene are DFQATT and SNEGSKA (reference sequence). This CDR3 has 15 residues. The CDR3 reads CSARVTGIDNSPLHF.

The chain combines TRBV15 with TRBJ1-5. Germline V lookup: CDR1 LNHNV, CDR2 YYDKDF (reference sequence). CDR3 length: 15 residues. The CDR3 spells CATSRSWQDNQPQHF.

The V gene is TRBV14, the J gene TRBJ2-2. CDR1 is SGHDN and CDR2 is FVKESK in the germline V gene. This CDR3 has 14 residues. The CDR3 here is CASSQARRPGELFF.

The rearrangement uses TRBV19 and TRBJ2-3; TCRdb gives TRBD2 as the D gene, but with no DNA this cannot be confirmed. This CDR3 comprises 14 residues. Germline CDR1 reads LNHDA; CDR2 reads SQIVND (reference sequence). The CDR3 loop reads CASSKGLRADTQYF.

The chain uses TRBV10-3 and TRBJ1-3. The CDR3 contains 15 residues. Looked up from germline, CDR1 is ENHRY and CDR2 is SYGVKD. The CDR3 here is CAISEGRGSGNTIYF.

The chain has TRBV2 and TRBJ1-5; without DNA, the TCRdb call of TRBD1 cannot be checked. Germline CDR1 reads SNHLY; CDR2 reads FYNNEI. CDR3 length: 17 residues. This CDR3 is CASRPAEGTGNNQPQHF. Based on the CDR3 plus reference TRBV2 and TRBJ1-5, the full variable domain is EPEVTQTPSHQVTQMGQEVILRCVPISNHLYFYWYRQILGQKVEFLVSFYNNEISEKSEIFDDQFSVERPDGSNFTLKIRSTKLEDSAMYFCASRPAEGTGNNQPQHFGDGTRLSIL.

The chain carries TRBV27 and TRBJ2-3. Germline V CDR1 and CDR2: MNHEY, SMNVEV (reference sequence). This CDR3 has 16 amino acids. The CDR3 reads CASSLLGYIGTDTQYF.

The V and J genes are TRBV20-1 and TRBJ1-2; TCRdb reports TRBD1, a call that lacks DNA to check it against. Germline CDR1 is DFQATT and CDR2 is SNEGSKA (reference sequence). The CDR3 covers 15 residues. The CDR3 reads CSASPGRTTSYGYTF.

The chain recombines TRBV11-2 with TRBJ2-2. Germline loops: CDR1 SGHAT, CDR2 FQNNGV. The CDR3 loop spans 15 amino acids. The CDR3 is CASSPLKGNTGELFF.